This T cell receptor beta chain was recorded in a study of blood T cell repertoires in COVID-19. The CDR3 has 14 residues. The germline gives CDR1 LNHNV, CDR2 YYDKDF (reference sequence). V shed 5 bases, J shed 7 bases, and the junction held 6 bases outside the gene matches. Some clones are missing from TCRdb's copy, which holds only in-frame ones; the method was immunoSEQ multiplex PCR. The table shows 250,000 to 300,000 clones, with about 81% occurring only once. The sequencing input was PBMCs or T cells enriched from blood (not recorded which). The J gene is TRBJ1-5, the V gene TRBV15, with TRBD1 matching over 9 bases. This clonotype was obtained from a man aged 25-45 years with acute COVID-19. CDR3 amino acids: CATSPGTGRQPQHF. The CDR3 DNA follows: TGTGCCACCAGCCCCGGGACAGGGAGGCAGCCCCAGCATTTT.